These 25 T cell receptor beta chains were sequenced from one sample in a study of blood T cell repertoires in COVID-19. Some clones are missing from TCRdb's copy, which holds only in-frame ones; the method was immunoSEQ multiplex PCR. The table has 250,000 to 400,000 clones, around 87% seen once. The sample was peripheral blood. The receptors were gathered from a man aged 50 to 59 with active or convalescent COVID-19.

The chain has TRBV5-1 and TRBJ1-1, with 8 bases aligning to TRBD1. Germline CDR1 SGHRS, CDR2 YFSETQ. The CDR3 runs 15 residues. V was clipped by 4 bases and J by 3 bases; unmatched bases: 8. The CDR3 nucleotides read TGCGCCAGCAGCGATAGGACAGGGTTGGACACTGAAGCTTTCTTT. Its protein is CASSDRTGLDTEAFF.

The chain recombines TRBV7-9 with TRBJ2-3, with no clear D. This CDR3 region has 13 residues. Germline lookup yields CDR1 SEHNR and CDR2 FQNEAQ (reference sequence). V was shortened by 5 bases and J by 5 bases, with 11 bases between the two germline ends. DNA of the CDR3: TGTGCCAGCAGCCTCCCCCCGGGAGATACGCAGTATTTT. Its protein is CASSLPPGDTQYF.

The V call is TRBV3-1 (or the pseudogene TRBV3-2), the J call TRBJ2-2; D perhaps matches TRBD2 (5 bases). The CDR3 is 14 amino acids. Germline V gene lookup returns CDR1 LGHDT and CDR2 YNNKEL (reference sequence). V was shortened by 0 bases and J by 7 bases, with 9 bases between the two germline ends. In DNA form, the CDR3 reads TGTGCCAGCAGCCAAGATTTCGGGAACGGGGAGCTGTTTTTT. Its protein product is CASSQDFGNGELFF.

The rearrangement links TRBV11-2 to TRBJ2-3; 10 bases fit TRBD1. This CDR3 is 17 amino acids long. Germline assignment: CDR1 SGHAT and CDR2 FQNNGV. The trim removed 2 bases at V and 1 base at J, leaving 6 bases unmatched. The CDR3 region is CASSLRQGAEGTDTQYF. In nucleotides, the CDR3 is TGTGCCAGCAGCTTACGACAGGGGGCGGAGGGCACAGATACGCAGTATTTT.

V and J are TRBV10-3 and TRBJ1-4, with D maybe TRBD1 (5 bases). Germline loops: CDR1 ENHRY, CDR2 SYGVKD. V was cut by 11 bases and J by 4 bases, with 17 bases left in between. This CDR3 has 14 amino acids. CDR3 sequence reads: CAASRDSINEKLFF. CDR3 in DNA: TGTGCCGCCTCACGGGACTCCATTAATGAAAAACTGTTTTTT.

CDR3 nucleotides: TGTGCCAGTAGTACGGACAGGTACACTGAAGCTTTCTTT. Residues: CASSTDRYTEAFF. The rearrangement links TRBV19 to TRBJ1-1; 7 bases are shared with TRBD1. The ends lost 4 bases at V and 3 bases at J; junction bases unmatched: 2. This CDR3 region has 13 residues. Germline loops: CDR1 LNHDA, CDR2 SQIVND (reference sequence). Full variable domain (rest looked up from reference TRBV19 and TRBJ1-1): DGGITQSPKYLFRKEGQNVTLSCEQNLNHDAMYWYRQDPGQGLRLIYYSQIVNDFQKGDIAEGYSVSREKKESFPLTVTSAQKNPTAFYLCASSTDRYTEAFFGQGTRLTVV.

J is TRBJ2-5 and V is TRBV7-3, with D tentatively TRBD2 (6 bases). The germline CDR1 and CDR2 sequences are SGHTA and FQGTGA. CDR3 length equals 14 residues. V was trimmed by 6 bases and J by 5 bases, leaving 16 bases between them. The CDR3 region is CASSYGGPMETQYF. CDR3 bases: TGTGCCAGCAGTTACGGAGGGCCGATGGAGACCCAGTACTTC.

V gene TRBV19 combines with J gene TRBJ1-5; no clear D. The V and J ends lost 2 bases and 7 bases respectively, with 6 bases between them. The CDR3 loop spans 12 amino acids. The germline CDR1 and CDR2 sequences are LNHDA and SQIVND (reference sequence). The CDR3 coding sequence is TGTGCCAGTAGTATAACGGAGCAGCCCCAGCATTTT. Residues: CASSITEQPQHF.

The chain combines TRBV6-1 with TRBJ2-1, with 12 bases lining up with TRBD1. The V gene end was trimmed by 4 bases and the J gene end by 5 bases; junction bases not matched to a gene: 6. CDR1 is MNHNS and CDR2 is SASEGT in the germline V gene. The CDR3 runs to 16 residues. The CDR3 bases are TGTGCCAGCAGTGTCCGGGACAGGGGGCTGAACAATGAGCAGTTCTTC. Translating gives CASSVRDRGLNNEQFF.

A single count supports this clone. CDR3 sequence (DNA): TGTGCCAGCACCCATGGGGGGAGCAGCTACGAGCAGTACTTC. Translating it yields CASTHGGSSYEQYF. The chain carries TRBV28 and TRBJ2-7, with D maybe TRBD2 (6 bases). The germline CDR1 and CDR2 sequences are MDHEN and SYDVKM. There are 14 residues in the CDR3. Trimming stripped 7 bases from V and 3 bases from J, with 16 bases between.

The rearrangement links TRBV6-5 to TRBJ1-1; TRBD1 is a possible D gene (5 bases). The CDR3 totals 15 residues. Trimming pared 0 bases from V and 3 bases from J, leaving 11 bases between. The germline gives CDR1 MNHEY, CDR2 SVGAGI. Written as DNA, the CDR3 is TGTGCCAGCAGTTACTCCCTCAGGGTTGACACTGAAGCTTTCTTT. Protein product: CASSYSLRVDTEAFF.

This clone was recorded a few times. The chain joins TRBV10-3 to TRBJ1-1; unclear D gene. Between the trimmed V and J ends, which lost 5 bases and 1 base, there was a span of 8 bases. The CDR3 sequence is 13 residues long. Germline CDR1 and CDR2: ENHRY and SYGVKD. Here the CDR3 reads CAISPARNTEAFF. The CDR3 DNA reads TGTGCCATCAGTCCCGCCAGGAACACTGAAGCTTTCTTT.

Only a few counts were recorded for this clone. This chain links TRBV19 with TRBJ2-7; no reliable D call. Germline V CDR1 and CDR2: LNHDA, SQIVND (reference sequence). Deletions cut 4 bases from V and 3 bases from J, with 4 bases between. The CDR3 totals 11 residues. The CDR3 DNA reads TGTGCCAGTAGTAACGGCTACGAGCAGTACTTC. Protein product: CASSNGYEQYF.

This chain joins TRBV24-1 and TRBJ2-7; 10 positions agree with TRBD2. The junction had 5 bases not matched to a gene; V was cut back by 3 bases and J by 4 bases. Germline values: CDR1 KGHDR, CDR2 SFDVKD. The CDR3 extends over 15 amino acids. The CDR3 sequence: CATSDPSGGPYEQYF. CDR3 in DNA: TGTGCCACCAGTGATCCTAGCGGGGGACCTTACGAGCAGTACTTC.

The chain recombines TRBV6-6 with TRBJ2-3, with D hard to call. Germline lookup yields CDR1 MNHNY and CDR2 SVGAGI (reference sequence). The CDR3 consists of 15 residues. Trimming shortened V by 9 bases and J by 2 bases, and 18 bases separated the two germline ends. This CDR3 is CASSTRHFSTDTQYF. The CDR3 region has the DNA TGTGCCAGTTCTACTCGACACTTTTCCACAGATACGCAGTATTTT.

The rearrangement links TRBV10-3 to TRBJ2-7; 8 nucleotides agree with TRBD1. V gave up 6 bases and J gave up 6 bases; unmatched junction bases: 7. Per germline, CDR1 ENHRY and CDR2 SYGVKD. This CDR3 comprises 13 residues. The DNA of the CDR3 is TGTGCCATCAGCCAAAATGGACAGGGCGAGCAGTACTTC. This sequence encodes CAISQNGQGEQYF.

The chain has TRBV6-5 and TRBJ2-7; maybe TRBD2 (5 bases). Deletions cut 5 bases from V and 6 bases from J, with 17 bases between. Germline V gene sequence: CDR1 MNHEY, CDR2 SVGAGI. CDR3 length: 14 residues. CDR3 sequence reads: CASSRAKESGEQYF. As DNA, the CDR3 is TGTGCCAGCAGTCGTGCCAAGGAGAGCGGCGAGCAGTACTTC.

V gene TRBV18 combines with J gene TRBJ2-2; TRBD1 matches 7 bases. Germline values: CDR1 KGHSH, CDR2 LQKENI. The CDR3 sequence is 16 residues long. The junction had 7 bases not matched to a gene; V was cut back by 6 bases and J by 0 bases. The CDR3 protein is CASSPQGQSNTGELFF. CDR3 coding DNA: TGTGCCAGCTCCCCTCAGGGACAGTCGAACACCGGGGAGCTGTTTTTT.

The CDR3 DNA follows: TGTGCCAGCTCACCCGGGATGGGCGGATCTTACAATGAGCAGTTCTTC. It yields the protein CASSPGMGGSYNEQFF. V is TRBV18 and J is TRBJ2-1, with D perhaps TRBD2 (5 bases). The CDR3 loop spans 16 amino acids. Trimming pared 3 bases from V and 4 bases from J, leaving 16 bases between. The V gene's germline CDR1 is KGHSH and CDR2 LQKENI.

V is TRBV10-1 and J is TRBJ2-1, with 11 positions matching TRBD2. This CDR3 is built from 15 residues. Germline CDR1 reads WNHNN; CDR2 reads SYGVQD (reference sequence). V trimming: 3 bases; J trimming: 7 bases; junction bases outside the gene matches: 5. As DNA, the CDR3 is TGCGCCAGCAGTGAAGGCACTAGCGGGAGTAATGAGCAGTTCTTC. It yields the protein CASSEGTSGSNEQFF.

The gene calls are TRBV29-1 and TRBJ2-1, with TRBD1 matching over 10 bases. The CDR3 sequence is 10 residues long. With V trimmed by 6 bases and J by 12 bases, 2 bases remained unmatched. Germline V CDR1 and CDR2: SQVTM, ANQGSEA. CDR3 DNA sequence: TGCAGCGTGGGGGACAGGGGGCAGTTCTTC. Translation: CSVGDRGQFF.

V and J are TRBV9 and TRBJ1-5; TRBD1 matches 10 bases. Germline V gene data show CDR1 as SGDLS and CDR2 as YYNGEE. Unmatched junction bases numbered 4, after V lost 2 bases and J lost 5 bases. There are 15 residues in the CDR3. The CDR3 region is CASSVGQGLHQPQHF. The CDR3 nucleotides are TGTGCCAGCAGCGTGGGACAGGGGTTGCATCAGCCCCAGCATTTT.

The V call is TRBV29-1, the J call TRBJ1-5, with 7 bases identical to TRBD1. The CDR3 length is 13 residues. Germline V gene data show CDR1 as SQVTM and CDR2 as ANQGSEA. V lost 7 bases, J lost 3 bases, and 6 bases stayed unmatched. The CDR3 loop reads CSAGDSSNQPQHF. In DNA form, the CDR3 reads TGCAGCGCTGGGGACAGCTCCAATCAGCCCCAGCATTTT.

The rearrangement uses TRBV29-1 and TRBJ2-1; perhaps TRBD1 as D (6 bases). Trimming removed 7 bases at V and 0 bases at J, with 10 bases between. The CDR3 is 13 residues long. Germline assignment: CDR1 SQVTM and CDR2 ANQGSEA. In DNA form, the CDR3 reads TGCAGCGCTCGGGACAACTCCTACAATGAGCAGTTCTTC. Translation: CSARDNSYNEQFF.

This chain connects TRBV7-2 to TRBJ2-7; no definite D call. The CDR3 runs to 15 residues. V lost 3 bases and J 3 bases, leaving 15 bases between the germline ends. In germline, CDR1 is SGHTA, CDR2 FQGNSA. Here the CDR3 reads CASSFRQGSDYEQYF. In DNA, the CDR3 is TGTGCCAGCAGCTTCAGGCAAGGATCAGACTACGAGCAGTACTTC.